These T cell receptor beta chains were read from a single sample in a study of monozygotic twins with inflammatory bowel disease. TCRdb processed the 5' RACE reads again and assigns one entry to each CDR3 protein, with no DNA. This sample carries some 300,000 distinct CDR3 sequences, with 5.6% going to the ten biggest clones. The specimen sequenced was blood. The origin of the receptors is a human donor with ulcerative colitis or Crohn's disease, or a healthy co-twin of an affected twin (not recorded which). Both conserved end residues are part of each CDR3.

J: TRBJ2-4; length: 15; V: TRBV5-1; CDR3: CASSGDSLAKNIQYF
J: TRBJ2-1; length: 13; V: TRBV5-1; CDR3: CASSFRGSNEQFF
J: TRBJ2-7; length: 15; V: TRBV7-2; CDR3: CASSWTGSPTYEQYF
J: TRBJ2-5; length: 17; V: TRBV20-1; CDR3: CSATPLGASGKQETQYF
J: TRBJ2-2; length: 14; V: TRBV4-3; CDR3: CASSQEGRIGELFF
J: TRBJ2-6; length: 15; V: TRBV20-1; CDR3: CSARDWGLGANVLTF
J: TRBJ2-1; length: 13; V: TRBV20-1; CDR3: CSGKQDRLNEQFF
J: TRBJ2-1; length: 14; V: TRBV20-1; CDR3: CSARSRIKNNEQFF
J: TRBJ1-5; length: 14; V: TRBV28; CDR3: CASSSGGSNQPQHF
J: TRBJ2-1; length: 15; V: TRBV5-1; CDR3: CASSLAIGLHNEQFF
J: TRBJ1-1; length: 17; V: TRBV6-1; CDR3: CASTPLGTGPKNTEAFF
J: TRBJ2-7; length: 14; V: TRBV6-5; CDR3: CASSSMQRLPEQYF
J: TRBJ2-7; length: 15; V: TRBV6-5; CDR3: CASSYLEGGFYEQYF
J: TRBJ2-1; length: 17; V: TRBV6-5; CDR3: CANSYARRVTSYNEQFF
J: TRBJ2-3; length: 17; V: TRBV7-3; CDR3: CASSVNRLAGGKNTQYF
J: TRBJ2-3; length: 15; V: TRBV12-3/TRBV12-4; CDR3: CASSFGRSRTDTQYF
J: TRBJ2-5; length: 15; V: TRBV7-2; CDR3: CASSLGDRGLETQYF
J: TRBJ2-2; length: 16; V: TRBV7-2; CDR3: CASSDRRLDNTGELFF
J: TRBJ2-1; length: 19; V: TRBV24-1; CDR3: CATSDRDKTSGGSLNEQFF
J: TRBJ2-4; length: 15; V: TRBV28; CDR3: CARFPGTPVKNIQYF
J: TRBJ2-1; length: 15; V: TRBV19; CDR3: CASTDSGGVHNEQFF
J: TRBJ2-7; length: 15; V: TRBV11-2; CDR3: CASSLVLDFSYEQYF
J: TRBJ1-2; length: 13; V: TRBV14; CDR3: CASSQRTGTGYTF
J: TRBJ2-1; length: 17; V: TRBV2; CDR3: CASSDGLAGRSYNEQFF
J: TRBJ2-2; length: 13; V: TRBV29-1; CDR3: CSVENRMTGELFF
J: TRBJ2-1; length: 15; V: TRBV11-2; CDR3: CASSLDVGGHNEQFF
J: TRBJ2-3; length: 13; V: TRBV20-1; CDR3: CSATGGGANTQYF
J: TRBJ1-5; length: 13; V: TRBV29-1; CDR3: CSFTPGGNQPQHF
J: TRBJ2-2; length: 16; V: TRBV20-1; CDR3: CSARVTGRVDTGELFF
J: TRBJ2-7; length: 15; V: TRBV20-1; CDR3: CSVRGLAVLFHEQYF
J: TRBJ1-1; length: 16; V: TRBV15; CDR3: CATSRLAGTGHTEAFF
J: TRBJ1-1; length: 15; V: TRBV28; CDR3: CASSQSAGLFTEAFF
J: TRBJ2-2; length: 17; V: TRBV27; CDR3: CASSKLFVVMNTGELFF
J: TRBJ2-3; length: 15; V: TRBV28; CDR3: CASSSGSLNTDTQYF
J: TRBJ2-1; length: 12; V: TRBV10-3; CDR3: CAISLIGGEQFF
J: TRBJ2-7; length: 15; V: TRBV6-2/TRBV6-3; CDR3: CASSYSSRTMGEQYF
J: TRBJ1-5; length: 12; V: TRBV7-9; CDR3: CASTRDYQPQHF
J: TRBJ2-1; length: 13; V: TRBV11-3; CDR3: CASSLRWGNDQFF
J: TRBJ2-2; length: 12; V: TRBV24-1; CDR3: CATHPGAGELFF
J: TRBJ1-2; length: 11; V: TRBV12-3/TRBV12-4; CDR3: CASSSGRKDTF
J: TRBJ2-5; length: 15; V: TRBV7-2; CDR3: CASSLRGRGKETQYF
J: TRBJ1-1; length: 15; V: TRBV2; CDR3: CASSVQGAVAAEAFF
J: TRBJ2-7; length: 13; V: TRBV4-2; CDR3: CASSHPSSYEQYF
J: TRBJ2-1; length: 17; V: TRBV24-1; CDR3: CATSALTGGSSYNEQFF
J: TRBJ1-2; length: 12; V: TRBV6-1; CDR3: CASTVSARGYTF
J: TRBJ2-5; length: 15; V: TRBV7-2; CDR3: CASTRGLGRGETQYF
J: TRBJ2-7; length: 12; V: TRBV5-6; CDR3: CASSSLGYEQYF
J: TRBJ2-7; length: 15; V: TRBV7-2; CDR3: CASSLVPDKRYEQYF
J: TRBJ2-1; length: 14; V: TRBV30; CDR3: CAHNTQGRDNEQFF
J: TRBJ2-3; length: 15; V: TRBV5-1; CDR3: CASSLEQVSTDTQYF
J: TRBJ2-1; length: 16; V: TRBV20-1; CDR3: CSAPGGAFSSYNEQFF
J: TRBJ2-3; length: 13; V: TRBV2; CDR3: CARRTFTTYTQYF
J: TRBJ2-1; length: 16; V: TRBV11-2; CDR3: CASSSLAGSSYNEQFF
J: TRBJ2-1; length: 16; V: TRBV28; CDR3: CASKLVGLAINNEQFF
J: TRBJ2-7; length: 14; V: TRBV14; CDR3: CASSIRQGGYEQYF
J: TRBJ2-5; length: 13; V: TRBV7-2; CDR3: CASSTRTKETQYF
J: TRBJ2-3; length: 16; V: TRBV19; CDR3: CASSNPRGGRTDTQYF
J: TRBJ1-5; length: 13; V: TRBV20-1; CDR3: CSAGGAWVQPQHF
J: TRBJ2-5; length: 15; V: TRBV7-8; CDR3: CASSLDRGQGETQYF